The source of this T cell receptor (beta chain) is a study of shared clonotypes between healthy human individuals. The germline V gene encodes CDR1 MNHEY and CDR2 SMNVEV (reference sequence). This CDR3 has 14 amino acids. Deletions cut 2 bases from V and 4 bases from J, with 10 bases between. Profiling relied on immunoSEQ multiplex PCR, and the TCRdb table lists in-frame clones only, not all of them. Of over 1.5 million clones in the sample, 95% to 99% were seen once. This chain connects TRBV27 to TRBJ2-3; the D gene could be TRBD1 or TRBD2 (6 bases each). The TCR comes from a man aged 25 to 45 in good health. The material sequenced was naive CD4+ T cells sorted from blood. Described subset: CD45RA+ positively selected. The DNA of the CDR3 is TGTGCCAGCAGTTTAGGGGGGCTGCCAGATACGCAGTATTTT. Protein sequence: CASSLGGLPDTQYF.